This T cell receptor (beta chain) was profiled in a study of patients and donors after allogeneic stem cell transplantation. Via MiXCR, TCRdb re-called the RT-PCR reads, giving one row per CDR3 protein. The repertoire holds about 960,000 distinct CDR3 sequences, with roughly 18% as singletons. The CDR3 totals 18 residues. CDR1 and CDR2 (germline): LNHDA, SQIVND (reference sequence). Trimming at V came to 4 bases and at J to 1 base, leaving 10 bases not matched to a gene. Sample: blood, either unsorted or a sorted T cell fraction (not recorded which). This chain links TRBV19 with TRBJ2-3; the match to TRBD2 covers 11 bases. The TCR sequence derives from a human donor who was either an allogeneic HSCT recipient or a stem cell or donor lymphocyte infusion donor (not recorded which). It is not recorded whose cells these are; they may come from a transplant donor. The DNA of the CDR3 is TGTGCCAGTAGTACTTTCCGACTAGCGGGGCTCCGCACAGATACGCAGTATTTT. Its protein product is CASSTFRLAGLRTDTQYF.